This TCR beta chain was sequenced in a study of blood T cells in healthy people across ages. Study-level findings and limits: Greater diversity and more naive CD4+ cells were seen in long-lived donors than in aged donors. Changes in expanded clonotypes were possibly confounded, as the CMV status of donors was unknown.

A second PCR of 7 to 11 cycles used a sample-barcoded 5' primer and a J-beta primer mix. TCRdb analysed the 5' RACE reads with MiXCR anew, one entry per CDR3 protein. This sample carries about 680,000 distinct CDR3 sequences, about half of them seen once, and the ten largest clones take 30% to 40%. Regarding this clonotype: Its antigen is undetermined.

CDR1 and CDR2 from the germline V gene are MNHNS and SASEGT. V gave up 3 bases and J gave up 0 bases, with 14 bases separating them. CDR3 length: 16 residues. The chain recombines TRBV6-1 with TRBJ1-1; D may be TRBD1 (5 bases). This TCR came from a woman in her fifties or sixties in good health. Specimen: blood. The CDR3 region is CASSENPGSMNTEAFF. The CDR3 DNA follows: TGTGCCAGCAGTGAGAACCCAGGGTCGATGAACACTGAAGCTTTCTTT.